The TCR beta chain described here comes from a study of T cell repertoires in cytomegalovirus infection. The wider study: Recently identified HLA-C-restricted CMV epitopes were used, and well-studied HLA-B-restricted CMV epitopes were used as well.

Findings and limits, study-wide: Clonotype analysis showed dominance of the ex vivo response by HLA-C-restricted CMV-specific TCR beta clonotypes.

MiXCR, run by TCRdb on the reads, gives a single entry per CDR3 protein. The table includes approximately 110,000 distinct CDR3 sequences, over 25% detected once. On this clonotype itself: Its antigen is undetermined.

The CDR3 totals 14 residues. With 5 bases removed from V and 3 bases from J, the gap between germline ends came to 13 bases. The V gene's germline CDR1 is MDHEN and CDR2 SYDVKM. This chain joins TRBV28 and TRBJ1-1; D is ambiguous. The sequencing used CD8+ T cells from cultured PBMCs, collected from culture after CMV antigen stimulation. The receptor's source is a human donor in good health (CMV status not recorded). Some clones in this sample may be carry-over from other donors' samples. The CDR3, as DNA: TGTGCCAGCAGTCCGAGGAGGCTCCACACTGAAGCTTTCTTT. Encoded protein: CASSPRRLHTEAFF.